Detailed here is one T cell receptor beta chain. Its cognate antigen has yet to be identified. Per-base qualities were not stored, and no clone one base away is much larger. The sample comes from a study of T cells after yellow fever vaccination (dated by TCRdb to between 2018 and 2021). For context, the study as a whole: The SMART-Seq v4 Ultra Low Input RNA kit was used to prepare libraries from fractions with low cell numbers. The cohort comprised two healthy male donors, one aged 18 to 29 and one aged 30 to 40 years. Blood samples were taken at several timepoints before and after primary and secondary immunization, and bulk PBMC replicates and cell subsets were isolated. Bulk TCR alpha and beta repertoires were sequenced longitudinally to track T-cell clones before and after primary and booster YFV17D yellow fever vaccination.

Sample treatment or condition, as interpreted from the label and publication: live attenuated yellow fever vaccine strain. PBMCs were isolated from peripheral blood using a standard Ficoll-Paque protocol. Dynabeads CD4 and CD8 positive selection kits were used to isolate CD4 and CD8 T-cell fractions. TriZol was used to extract RNA from bulk PBMCs, from CD4 and CD8 fractions, and from dextramer-positive and dextramer-negative fractions. The instrument given in TCRdb is Illumina NovaSeq 6000. TCR cDNA was synthesized by 5'RACE template switching, through which a universal primer site and unique molecular identifiers were introduced. Priming for cDNA synthesis came from both the TCR alpha and TCR beta constant segments. Library amplification used two PCR steps, and the second PCR step added sample barcodes and sequencing adapters. Sequencing of the libraries was done on either Illumina HiSeq 2500 (2x100 bp) or NovaSeq (2x150 bp). In the source study's methods: Demultiplexing of reads and collapsing into UMI consensus sequences were performed with MIGEC, and V(D)J alignment was carried out with MiXCR. Vaccine-responding clonotypes were defined with edgeR using replicate PBMC samples, requiring FDR below 0.01 and a log2 fold change above 5 up to day 15. CD4 or CD8 identity was assigned to each bulk clonotype according to whether the clonotype was present at higher abundance in the sequenced CD4 repertoire or the sequenced CD8 repertoire. TCRdb reanalyzed the raw reads on its own, using fastp at Q25 for trimming and MiXCR for clone calling, and kept in-frame beta chains. Every distinct CDR3 protein forms one entry, paired with its most common genes and DNA. The V and J calls were determined by TCRdb, not by the authors. The sample table shows hundreds of thousands of distinct CDR3 sequences, and approximately 10% are seen once. Over 3% of the sample is in the top ten clones.

Here is what the overall study found, with its caveats: Only a couple of donors were included in the study, so the extent to which the findings can be generalized is limited. Most clones expanded after primary vaccination (96% of CD4 and approximately 86% of CD8) were re-detected after the booster, suggesting that broad memory maintenance occurred. A small fraction of clonotypes showed up in both the CD4 and CD8 compartments, probably as a result of convergent recombination. Compared with the primary T-cell response, the secondary T-cell response was weaker but faster, peaking on day 5 rather than day 15. FACS-sorted repertoires could contain abundant contaminating clonotypes from the bulk population, so computational filtering was required.

This receptor was identified in a man between 18 and 29 years old who received the YFV17D yellow fever vaccine. Sequenced material: CD4+ T cells sorted from PBMCs, taken 5 days after the yellow fever booster vaccination.

The encoded CDR3 is CSALSRLAGGPGELFF. The nucleotide sequence reads TGCAGTGCGTTAAGCCGACTAGCGGGGGGGCCCGGGGAGCTGTTTTTT. Recombination linked TRBV20-1 to TRBJ2-2; TRBD2 agrees with 14 junctional bases. Reading the germline V gene (reference sequence) gives CDR1 DFQATT and CDR2 SNEGSKA. The CDR3 numbers 16 residues from cysteine through phenylalanine. The kept DNA is CDR3 alone, 48 bases in frame from the first base. V is pruned by 6 bases and J by 6 bases, leaving 9 bases of the junction without a gene match.